The clone carrying this TCR beta chain was counted a few times. The antigen remains undetermined. TCRdb's copy holds only in-frame clones and misses some; the assay was immunoSEQ multiplex PCR. Altogether thousands of clones are present, 75% to 80% being singletons, with the ten largest covering roughly 5%. This entry is derived from a study of high-grade serous ovarian cancer treatment subgroups. Study-wide points: Tumors within one patient showed repertoire similarity of 0.11 to 0.79. TCR clonal relatedness correlated positively with neoantigen level.

The tumor samples were collected prior to definitive surgery or chemotherapy. The sequence was collected from a human donor with high-grade serous ovarian cancer. Sequencing was carried out using tumor tissue.

The chain's CDR3 is CASSLVGTNTEAFF. The DNA of the CDR3 is TGTGCCAGCAGCTTAGTAGGGACAAACACTGAAGCTTTCTTT. The chain uses TRBV7-2 and TRBJ1-1, with D possibly TRBD1 on 6 matching bases. Trimming removed 1 base at V and 2 bases at J, with 8 bases between. The germline gives CDR1 SGHTA, CDR2 FQGNSA. The CDR3 sequence is 14 residues long.